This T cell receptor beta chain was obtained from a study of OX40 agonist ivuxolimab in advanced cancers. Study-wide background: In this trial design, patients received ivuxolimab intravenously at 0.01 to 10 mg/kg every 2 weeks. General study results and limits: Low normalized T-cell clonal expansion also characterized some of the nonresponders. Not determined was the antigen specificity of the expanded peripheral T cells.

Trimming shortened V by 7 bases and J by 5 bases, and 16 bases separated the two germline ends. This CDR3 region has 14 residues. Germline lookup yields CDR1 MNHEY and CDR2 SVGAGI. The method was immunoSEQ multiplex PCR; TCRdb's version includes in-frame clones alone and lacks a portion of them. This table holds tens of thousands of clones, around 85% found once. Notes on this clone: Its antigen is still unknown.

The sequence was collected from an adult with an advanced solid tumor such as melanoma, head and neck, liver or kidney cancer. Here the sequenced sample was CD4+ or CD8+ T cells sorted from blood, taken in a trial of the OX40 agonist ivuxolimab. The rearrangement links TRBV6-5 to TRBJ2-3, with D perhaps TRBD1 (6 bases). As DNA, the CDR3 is TGTGCCAGCAACAAACAGGGTAAAGGAGATACGCAGTATTTT. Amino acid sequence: CASNKQGKGDTQYF.